The 3 T cell receptor beta chains given below trace back to one sample, sequenced in a study of blood T cell repertoires in COVID-19. Measured with immunoSEQ multiplex PCR; TCRdb has only the in-frame clones, and not every one. Here the sample spans some 220,000 clones, 84% being singletons. Input material: peripheral blood. These receptors were collected from a man aged 45-65 years with acute or convalescent COVID-19.

V usage is TRBV18 and J usage is TRBJ2-5; 8 bases are shared with TRBD1. V was clipped by 3 bases and J by 0 bases; unmatched bases: 12. The CDR3 loop spans 18 amino acids. From germline, CDR1 is KGHSH and CDR2 LQKENI. CDR3 amino acids: CASSPQNITGGNQETQYF. In DNA form, the CDR3 reads TGTGCCAGCTCACCCCAAAACATTACAGGGGGAAACCAAGAGACCCAGTACTTC.

As for this clone: An end of the junction differs from the germline gene, which may be a read error. This chain joins TRBV7-7 and TRBJ2-7; D is possibly TRBD1 (5 bases). Looked up from germline, CDR1 is SSHAT and CDR2 is FNYEAQ (reference sequence). CDR3 length equals 13 residues. In DNA, the CDR3 is TGTGCTAGCAGCCCGACAGTGTTGGGCGAGCAGTACTTC. Protein product: CASSPTVLGEQYF.

This clone appeared once. At the DNA level, this CDR3 is encoded by other sequences in the same sample as well. The chain joins TRBV4-1 to TRBJ2-7, with 8 positions matching TRBD1. V lost 0 bases to trimming and J lost 0 bases; unmatched junction nucleotides: 1. The CDR3 contains 15 residues. Germline values: CDR1 MGHRA, CDR2 YSYEKL. The CDR3 sequence is CASSQEGQGSYEQYF. The CDR3 nucleotides read TGCGCCAGCAGCCAAGAAGGACAGGGCTCCTACGAGCAGTACTTC.